The 12 T cell receptor beta chains listed next were all sequenced from one sample in a study of radiotherapy plus CTLA-4 blockade in lung cancer. TCRdb's copy holds only in-frame clones and misses some; the assay was immunoSEQ multiplex PCR. The sample yields 50,000 to 65,000 clones, 70% to 80% seen once. This material consisted of peripheral blood, taken from a patient treated with radiotherapy plus ipilimumab. These receptors were taken from a human donor with non-small cell lung cancer who had a complete response to radiotherapy plus ipilimumab.

This chain uses TRBV29-1 with TRBJ2-5, with D possibly matching TRBD1 (6 bases). The ends were cut back, 3 bases at V and 5 bases at J, with 25 bases in the middle. The V gene's germline CDR1 is SQVTM and CDR2 ANQGSEA. The CDR3 is made up of 17 amino acids. The CDR3 region has the DNA TGCAGCGTTGAGTCCCAACCGGGACACATGGGTCGGGAGACCCAGTACTTC. Translating it yields CSVESQPGHMGRETQYF.

This clone has just one count. V is TRBV30 and J is TRBJ2-3; perhaps TRBD2 as D (6 bases). Germline CDR1 reads GTSNPN; CDR2 reads SVGIG (reference sequence). V lost 0 bases to trimming and J lost 6 bases, with 13 bases between them. The CDR3 runs 14 residues. The CDR3 DNA reads as TGTGCCTGGAGTGTGTCCCGGGAGCTGGATACGCAGTATTTT. It yields the protein CAWSVSRELDTQYF. Together with reference TRBV30 and TRBJ2-3, the CDR3 gives the full variable domain: SQTIHQWPATLVQPVGSPLSLECTVEGTSNPNLYWYRQAAGRGLQLLFYSVGIGQISSEVPQNLSASRPQDRQFILSSKKLLLSDSGFYLCAWSVSRELDTQYFGPGTRLTVL.

V usage is TRBV30 and J usage is TRBJ2-3, with no clear D. The V end was cut by 0 bases, the J end by 6 bases, with 7 bases between. The germline V gene encodes CDR1 GTSNPN and CDR2 SVGIG (reference sequence). The CDR3 contains 12 residues. CDR3: CAWSVSADTQYF. The CDR3 DNA sequence: TGTGCCTGGAGTGTAAGTGCGGATACGCAGTATTTT. Full variable domain (remainder filled in from reference TRBV30 and TRBJ2-3): SQTIHQWPATLVQPVGSPLSLECTVEGTSNPNLYWYRQAAGRGLQLLFYSVGIGQISSEVPQNLSASRPQDRQFILSSKKLLLSDSGFYLCAWSVSADTQYFGPGTRLTVL.

The rearrangement links TRBV7-9 to TRBJ2-3; 12 positions agree with TRBD2. This CDR3 comprises 18 residues. The V gene end was trimmed by 4 bases and the J gene end by 0 bases; junction bases not matched to a gene: 8. In germline, CDR1 is SEHNR, CDR2 FQNEAQ (reference sequence). CDR3: CASSSWRTSGISTDTQYF. The CDR3 bases are TGTGCCAGCAGCTCCTGGAGGACTAGCGGGATTAGCACAGATACGCAGTATTTT. Together with reference TRBV7-9 and TRBJ2-3, the CDR3 gives the full variable domain: DTGVSQNPRHKITKRGQNVTFRCDPISEHNRLYWYRQTLGQGPEFLTYFQNEAQLEKSRLLSDRFSAERPKGSFSTLEIQRTEQGDSAMYLCASSSWRTSGISTDTQYFGPGTRLTVL.

The V and J genes are TRBV7-9 and TRBJ1-1, with a tentative D call TRBD1 (5 bases). The germline CDR1 and CDR2 sequences are SEHNR and FQNEAQ (reference sequence). The CDR3 totals 14 residues. The V end lost 7 bases, the J end lost 1 base, and 13 bases lay between the germline ends. This CDR3 reads CASTRGGTNTEAFF. The CDR3 DNA is TGTGCCAGCACCCGTGGGGGGACGAACACTGAAGCTTTCTTT. Complete variable domain (other parts from reference TRBV7-9 and TRBJ1-1): DTGVSQNPRHKITKRGQNVTFRCDPISEHNRLYWYRQTLGQGPEFLTYFQNEAQLEKSRLLSDRFSAERPKGSFSTLEIQRTEQGDSAMYLCASTRGGTNTEAFFGQGTRLTVV.

The rearrangement uses TRBV7-2 and TRBJ1-2, with 7 positions matching TRBD1. Looked up from germline, CDR1 is SGHTA and CDR2 is FQGNSA. CDR3 size: 12 residues. V lost 3 bases to trimming and J lost 5 bases; unmatched junction nucleotides: 0. In DNA form, the CDR3 reads TGTGCCAGCAGCTTGACAGGGTATGGCTACACCTTC. Protein sequence: CASSLTGYGYTF.

The rearrangement uses TRBV28 and TRBJ1-2; D unclear. Germline V lookup: CDR1 MDHEN, CDR2 SYDVKM. V was clipped by 7 bases and J by 0 bases, with 9 bases between them. This CDR3 region has 13 residues. CDR3 DNA: TGTGCCAGCACCACTCTTTCTAACTATGGCTACACCTTC. Its translation is CASTTLSNYGYTF.

The rearrangement links TRBV7-8 to TRBJ2-7; D perhaps matches TRBD1 (6 bases). Germline V gives CDR1 SGHVS, CDR2 FQNEAQ. This CDR3 has 15 residues. Trimming took 2 bases from V and 4 from J, leaving 15 bases between them. In DNA form, the CDR3 reads TGTGCCAGCAGCTTACGGAGCCGGGACACATACGAGCAGTACTTC. Translating gives CASSLRSRDTYEQYF.

The chain is built from TRBV7-8 and TRBJ2-1; 9 bases are shared with TRBD2. This CDR3 is built from 18 residues. V was pared by 5 bases and J by 4 bases, with 15 bases of the junction left unmatched. CDR1 and CDR2 (germline): SGHVS, FQNEAQ. The CDR3, as DNA: TGTGCCAGCAGCCTAGGGCGGGAGGGCCTCTTGCGGTACAATGAGCAGTTCTTC. It is translated as CASSLGREGLLRYNEQFF.

This chain links TRBV11-3 with TRBJ2-4, with 7 bases matching TRBD2. This CDR3 is 13 amino acids long. V trimming: 5 bases; J trimming: 6 bases; junction bases outside the gene matches: 4. The germline V gene encodes CDR1 SGHNT and CDR2 YENEEA. CDR3 protein: CASSQAGLNIQYF. Here the CDR3 DNA reads TGTGCCAGCAGCCAAGCGGGGTTAAACATTCAGTACTTC. Full variable domain (rest looked up from reference TRBV11-3 and TRBJ2-4): EAGVVQSPRYKIIEKKQPVAFWCNPISGHNTLYWYLQNLGQGPELLIRYENEEAVDDSQLPKDRFSAERLKGVDSTLKIQPAELGDSAVYLCASSQAGLNIQYFGAGTRLSVL.

This sequence joins TRBV4-3 and TRBJ1-6, with D unresolved. V was pared by 1 base and J by 6 bases, with 7 bases between. The CDR3 totals 14 residues. Germline CDR1 reads LGHNA; CDR2 reads YSLEER. The CDR3 nucleotides read TGCGCCAGCAGCCAAGGCGGCAGTAATTCACCCCTCCACTTT. Translating it yields CASSQGGSNSPLHF.

The chain carries TRBV27 and TRBJ1-2; D is undetermined. CDR3 length: 14 residues. V lost 4 bases to trimming and J lost 6 bases, with 15 bases between them. CDR1 is MNHEY and CDR2 is SMNVEV in the germline V gene (reference sequence). This CDR3 is CASSYGREVNGYTF. CDR3 in DNA: TGTGCCAGCAGTTACGGACGGGAAGTTAATGGCTACACCTTC.